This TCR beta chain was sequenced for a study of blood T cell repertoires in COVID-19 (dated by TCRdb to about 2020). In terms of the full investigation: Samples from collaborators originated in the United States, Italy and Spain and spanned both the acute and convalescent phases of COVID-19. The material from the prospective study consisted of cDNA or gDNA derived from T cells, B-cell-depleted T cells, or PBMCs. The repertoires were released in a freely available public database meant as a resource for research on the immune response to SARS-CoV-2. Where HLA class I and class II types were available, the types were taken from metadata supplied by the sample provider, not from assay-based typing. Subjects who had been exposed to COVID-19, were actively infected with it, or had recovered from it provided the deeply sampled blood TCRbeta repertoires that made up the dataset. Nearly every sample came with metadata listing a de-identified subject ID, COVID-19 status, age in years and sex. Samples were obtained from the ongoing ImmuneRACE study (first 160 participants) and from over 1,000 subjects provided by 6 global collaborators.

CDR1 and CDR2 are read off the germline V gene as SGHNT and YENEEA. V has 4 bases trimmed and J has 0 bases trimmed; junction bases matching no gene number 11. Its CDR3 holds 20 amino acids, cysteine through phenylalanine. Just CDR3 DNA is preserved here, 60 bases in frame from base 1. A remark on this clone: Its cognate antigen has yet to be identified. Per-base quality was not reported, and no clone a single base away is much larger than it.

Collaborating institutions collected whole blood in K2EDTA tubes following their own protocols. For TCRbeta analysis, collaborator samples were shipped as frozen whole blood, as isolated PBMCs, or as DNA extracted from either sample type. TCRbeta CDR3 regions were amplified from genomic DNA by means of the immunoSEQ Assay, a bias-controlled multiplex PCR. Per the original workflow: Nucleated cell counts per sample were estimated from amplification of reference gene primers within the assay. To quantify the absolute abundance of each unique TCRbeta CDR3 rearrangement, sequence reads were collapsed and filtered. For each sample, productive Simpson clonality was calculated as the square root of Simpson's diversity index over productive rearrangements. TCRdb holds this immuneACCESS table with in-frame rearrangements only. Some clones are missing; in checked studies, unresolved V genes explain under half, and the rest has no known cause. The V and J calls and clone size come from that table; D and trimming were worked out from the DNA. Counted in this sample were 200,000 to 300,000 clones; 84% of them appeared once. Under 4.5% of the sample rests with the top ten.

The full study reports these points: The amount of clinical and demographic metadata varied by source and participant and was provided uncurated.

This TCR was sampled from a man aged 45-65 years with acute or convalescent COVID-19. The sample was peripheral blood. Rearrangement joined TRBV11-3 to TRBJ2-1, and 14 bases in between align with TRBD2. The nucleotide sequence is TGTGCCAGCAGCTCACGTCCGGGACTAGCGGGGGATAGCTCCTACAATGAGCAGTTCTTC. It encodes CASSSRPGLAGDSSYNEQFF.